This TCR beta chain was captured by sequencing in a study of blood T cell repertoires in COVID-19. The overall study: Both acute and convalescent COVID-19 samples were obtained from the United States, Italy and Spain. From T cells, B-cell-depleted T cells, or PBMCs came the material, which was cDNA or gDNA.

Per the authors' pipeline: Researchers report that nucleated cell counts were estimated from reference gene primer amplification. Sequencing was performed with immunoSEQ multiplex PCR; in TCRdb, only in-frame clones are kept and a portion is missing. V and J calls and clone size are given by that table; D and trimming were obtained from the DNA. Here the sample spans 250,000 to 300,000 clones, roughly nine tenths being singletons. Trimming took 7 bases from V and 3 from J, leaving 14 bases between them. The CDR3 covers 13 residues. Germline V gives CDR1 SQVTM, CDR2 ANQGSEA. The clonotype comes from a man in his fifties or sixties with acute or convalescent COVID-19. Sequenced sample: peripheral blood. This sequence joins TRBV29-1 and TRBJ2-3; TRBD1 might be the D (6 bases). CDR3 DNA: TGCAGCGGATCGACAGGCGTGACAGATACGCAGTATTTT. As protein: CSGSTGVTDTQYF.